These 9 T cell receptor beta chains came from one sample sequenced in a study of cytomegalovirus exposure and HLA in healthy donors. Assay used: immunoSEQ multiplex PCR; TCRdb lists only in-frame clones, some missing. Of some 86,000 clones in the sample, roughly 93% are singletons; the top ten hold 3.5% to 4%. The sample consisted of PBMCs. The receptors come from a woman in her thirties in good health and CMV-seronegative.

This clone was detected once. The chain carries TRBV12-5 and TRBJ1-4; 7 bases line up with TRBD1. The CDR3 is 17 amino acids. Germline-derived CDR1 and CDR2 are LGHNT and FRNRAP. V was clipped by 1 base and J by 4 bases; unmatched bases: 9. This CDR3 reads CASGLGLVRTGNEKLFF. The DNA for the CDR3 is TGTGCTAGTGGTTTGGGGTTAGTACGGACAGGTAATGAAAAACTGTTTTTT.

The CDR3 is CASRFAGGIATNEKLFF. The DNA for the CDR3 is TGCGCCAGCAGGTTCGCAGGGGGTATTGCAACTAATGAAAAACTGTTTTTT. This chain links TRBV5-1 with TRBJ1-4; 7 bases map to TRBD1. This CDR3 has 17 residues. Germline lookup yields CDR1 SGHRS and CDR2 YFSETQ. J lost 0 bases, V lost 5 bases, and 10 bases had no gene match.

This clone is a singleton in its sample. The V and J genes are TRBV27 and TRBJ2-3; 8 bases match TRBD2. The CDR3 totals 15 residues. V was pared by 5 bases and J by 6 bases, with 10 bases of the junction left unmatched. CDR1 MNHEY and CDR2 SMNVEV come from the germline V gene (reference sequence). CDR3: CASSKIAGTSDTQYF. CDR3 coding DNA: TGTGCCAGCAGTAAAATAGCGGGGACGTCGGATACGCAGTATTTT.

This clone appeared a single time. The chain is built from TRBV7-9 and TRBJ1-5; D gene ambiguous. V was pared by 5 bases and J by 0 bases, with 11 bases between. Germline CDR1 and CDR2: SEHNR and FQNEAQ (reference sequence). This CDR3 has 15 residues. CDR3 DNA: TGTGCCAGCAGCCCGGGAGGCAGTAGCAATCAGCCCCAGCATTTT. Its translation: CASSPGGSSNQPQHF.

The CDR3 sequence is CASSLSLGTSRNYEQYF. DNA of the CDR3: TGTGCCAGCAGTTTAAGCCTGGGGACTAGCAGGAATTACGAGCAGTACTTC. This sequence joins TRBV28 and TRBJ2-7; 9 positions match TRBD2. Germline lookup yields CDR1 MDHEN and CDR2 SYDVKM. V gave up 2 bases and J gave up 4 bases; unmatched junction bases: 12. This CDR3 has 17 amino acids. Together with reference TRBV28 and TRBJ2-7, the CDR3 gives the full variable domain: DVKVTQSSRYLVKRTGEKVFLECVQDMDHENMFWYRQDPGLGLRLIYFSYDVKMKEKGDIPEGYSVSREKKERFSLILESASTNQTSMYLCASSLSLGTSRNYEQYFGPGTRLTVT.

The chain has TRBV7-8 and TRBJ1-1; 10 bases map to TRBD1. CDR3 size: 19 residues. Germline CDR1 and CDR2: SGHVS and FQNEAQ. J lost 1 base, V lost 2 bases, and 13 bases had no gene match. The CDR3 spells CASSLPSYRDRGKNTEAFF. CDR3 coding DNA: TGTGCCAGCAGCTTACCCAGTTACCGGGACAGGGGTAAGAACACTGAAGCTTTCTTT.

Only one count was recorded for this clone. V and J are TRBV7-9 and TRBJ2-3, with 12 bases lining up with TRBD1. The V and J ends lost 4 bases and 3 bases, in that order; junction bases with no gene match: 8. Looked up from germline, CDR1 is SEHNR and CDR2 is FQNEAQ (reference sequence). The CDR3 is made up of 17 amino acids. CDR3 nucleotide sequence: TGTGCCAGCAGCTCGGGACAGGGGGCCGAAGGGACAGATACGCAGTATTTT. Protein: CASSSGQGAEGTDTQYF.

This clone was seen only once. This rearrangement joins TRBV6-1 to TRBJ2-1, with 8 bases identical to TRBD2. CDR1 and CDR2 from the germline V gene are MNHNS and SASEGT. The CDR3 sequence is 12 residues long. Trimming took 11 bases from V and 7 from J; bases not matched to a gene: 7. The CDR3 DNA sequence: TGTGCCGGCTCCGGGGGGGGGAATGAGCAGTTCTTC. Translated: CAGSGGGNEQFF.

The chain links TRBV7-8 to TRBJ1-3; 8 bases are a match to TRBD1. The CDR3 totals 16 residues. CDR1 is SGHVS, CDR2 FQNEAQ, per germline. Trimming cost V 5 bases and J 3 bases; bases outside gene matches: 9. The CDR3 nucleotides are TGTGCCAGCAGCCCACCCGGGACAGGCCTTGGAAACACCATATATTTT. This encodes CASSPPGTGLGNTIYF. The full variable domain, its missing parts supplied by reference TRBV7-8 and TRBJ1-3, is GAGVSQSPRYKVAKRGQDVALRCDPISGHVSLFWYQQALGQGPEFLTYFQNEAQLDKSGLPSDRFFAERPEGSVSTLKIQRTQQEDSAVYLCASSPPGTGLGNTIYFGEGSWLTVV.